This record looks at one TCR beta chain sequence and its context. The sample holds one count of this clone. This clone's antigen is unknown. Per-base qualities were not stored, and no clone one base away is much larger. Other DNA sequences in this sample translate to the same CDR3. Using the deep immunoSEQ assay, TCR CDR3 regions were amplified from genomic DNA by multiplex PCR. Extracted genomic DNA from each cell subset was distributed evenly across all wells of several immunoSEQ 96-well plates, and each plate was treated as a replicate. For sorted subsets, each replicate PCR was loaded with 150 to 250 ng genomic DNA, equivalent to 25,000 to 30,000 T cell genomes. The purified libraries were quantified using a Qubit 3.0 fluorometer, sized with a Bioanalyzer 2100, and then quantified again using the KAPA Library Quantification kit. Every immunoSEQ 96-well plate was sequenced on a separate single-read 150-cycle Illumina NextSeq 550 flow cell. From the authors' description of their analysis: Because only junctional sequences without quality scores were contained in the immunoSEQ output, filtering matching that applied to full-length reads could not be performed. To assign V/J genes and CDR3, sequences were annotated against IMGT germline references using PyIR, a Python wrapper for IgBLAST v1.9. Reads were filtered out if the reads had weak V/J assignments (E-value above 1e-6), no CDR3, stop codons, out-of-frame junctions, or ambiguous translated residues. V3J clonotypes were defined by identical inferred V gene, J gene, and CDR3 amino acid sequence. Percentage overlap between repertoires was calculated by dividing the number of shared unique clonotypes by the size of the smaller repertoire. Three approaches were used to assess repertoire richness: RTK rarefaction, the Chao1 estimator, and Recon v2.1 estimates of unobserved clonotypes. Generation probabilities were computed with OLGA for all TCRbeta clonotypes obtained by the gDNA method from several donors. The source is immuneACCESS, and TCRdb retained only in-frame sequences with V and J called. Part of the clones is not carried over; for the studies checked, unresolved V genes explain less than half of this, and the remainder is unexplained. V and J calls and clone size come straight from that table; D and trimming were deduced from the DNA. The sample contains about 680,000 clones, 55% to 75% of them found a single time. 1.8% of the sample is taken by the ten largest.

This sample is drawn from a study of shared clonotypes between healthy human individuals (dated by TCRdb to about 2020). Regarding the research as a whole: The cohort included a few men and a couple of women between 18 and 49 years of age. For each donor, three plates each were used for CD4 naive and CD4 memory, two plates were used for CD8 naive, and one plate was used for CD8 memory. To increase sequencing depth and limit assay-specific biases, different laboratories used diverse techniques to prepare libraries and sequence TCR repertoires. Blood TCR repertoires of a handful of healthy adults were deeply sequenced to estimate repertoire size and the extent of clonotype sharing between individuals. Between about 0.85 and 10 billion PBMCs per donor were obtained by leukapheresis. Overall results and qualifications from the work: Based on pairwise subsampling, the degree of clonotype sharing among donors was expected to be affected by sequencing depth. Even with the large sequencing depth, rarefaction of the sorted-subset datasets indicated that sequencing was incomplete. Sampling was limited to blood, and TCR repertoires in tissue likely differ from TCR repertoires in blood. Naive subsets generally had larger estimated clonotype richness than memory subsets did. Compared with non-shared clonotypes, the clonotypes found in all four sorted-subset donors had higher generation probabilities. When a few donors were compared, the shared fraction of clonotypes was around 4.6% for naive CD4, around 3.6% for naive CD8, more than 2% for memory CD4, and roughly 0.43% for memory CD8. Because the study included a small number of donors, the genetic and exposure-history diversity represented was limited.

The V and J ends are trimmed by 2 bases and 0 bases, leaving 7 bases between them. The CDR3 sequence holds 14 residues, the cysteine and phenylalanine included. Only the CDR3 DNA is retained, 42 bases long and in frame from the first base. The germline V gene sets CDR1 to SGHRS and CDR2 to YFSETQ. Donors were healthy HIV-negative adults with no recently reported acute infections or vaccinations. Every donor was a Caucasian adult living in Nashville, Tennessee, USA. CD4+ T cells were enriched by magnetic negative selection; naive cells were then positively selected on CD45RA, and the negative fraction formed the memory subset. Blood was collected by leukapheresis, and PBMCs were isolated by Ficoll-Histopaque density gradient centrifugation and then cryopreserved in liquid nitrogen vapor phase. Analytical flow cytometry was used to check the purity and quantity of every magnetically sorted T cell population. Genomic DNA was isolated from every sorted fraction and measured by UV absorbance on a Nanodrop 2000c.

The chain joins TRBV5-1 to TRBJ2-3; the D segment cannot be called with confidence. The sample taken for sequencing was memory CD4+ T cells sorted from blood. The cell subset or site label for this specimen denotes: CD45RA-negative fraction. The receptor's source is a woman under 40 in good health. The bases read TGCGCCAGCAGCTTCGGCGGAAGCACAGATACGCAGTATTTT. Translation gives CASSFGGSTDTQYF.